These 32 T cell receptor beta chains came from one sample sequenced in a study of identifying expanded T cells in peripheral blood. Some clones are missing from TCRdb's copy, which holds only in-frame ones; the method was immunoSEQ multiplex PCR. The repertoire holds over 90,000 clones, with approximately 85% as singletons. What was sequenced was blood. All receptors derive from a person between 18 and 75 years old in good health.

V and J are TRBV11-2 and TRBJ2-7; weak D call: TRBD1 (5 bases). CDR1 is SGHAT, CDR2 FQNNGV, per germline. Between the trimmed V and J ends, which lost 1 base and 3 bases, there was a span of 13 bases. The CDR3 is 15 residues long. The CDR3 here is CASSLAGASVYEQYF. The CDR3 nucleotides are TGTGCCAGCAGCTTAGCTGGGGCCTCCGTCTACGAGCAGTACTTC.

The chain couples TRBV7-3 to TRBJ2-3, with 7 bases aligning to TRBD2. This CDR3 is built from 12 residues. Germline V lookup: CDR1 SGHTA, CDR2 FQGTGA. V was clipped by 5 bases and J by 5 bases; unmatched bases: 1. The CDR3 DNA reads as TGTGCCAGCAGCCCGGGAGGAGATACGCAGTATTTT. It yields the protein CASSPGGDTQYF.

The V and J genes are TRBV19 and TRBJ2-6; D is unclear. CDR1 and CDR2 from the germline V gene are LNHDA and SQIVND (reference sequence). The CDR3 has 13 residues. The V and J ends lost 8 bases and 3 bases respectively, with 8 bases between them. The CDR3 DNA is TGTGCCAGTTCCGACCGTGGGGCCAACGTCCTGACTTTC. The encoded protein is CASSDRGANVLTF.

The chain has TRBV7-8 and TRBJ1-1, with 8 bases fitting TRBD1. CDR3 size: 15 residues. With 4 bases clipped from V and 1 base from J, the junction kept 5 bases outside the gene matches. The germline V gene encodes CDR1 SGHVS and CDR2 FQNEAQ. This CDR3 reads CASSSRTGQNTEAFF. Here the CDR3 DNA reads TGTGCCAGCAGCTCGAGGACAGGGCAGAACACTGAAGCTTTCTTT.

The V gene is TRBV18, the J gene TRBJ2-7, with unresolved D. Germline V gives CDR1 KGHSH, CDR2 LQKENI. V was clipped by 3 bases and J by 0 bases, with 6 bases between them. The CDR3 contains 13 residues. The CDR3 protein is CASSPANSYEQYF. CDR3 in DNA: TGTGCCAGCTCACCCGCAAACTCCTACGAGCAGTACTTC.

This clone was detected only a few times. The rearrangement joins TRBV2 to TRBJ1-2, with D possibly matching TRBD1 (6 bases). Trimming took off 5 bases at V and 6 bases at J, with 16 bases between the two ends. Germline CDR1 SNHLY, CDR2 FYNNEI. CDR3 length: 14 residues. The CDR3 DNA follows: TGTGCCAGCAGTTTCGAAACAGGGATGGATGGCTACACCTTC. Translated, it gives CASSFETGMDGYTF.

The chain combines TRBV29-1 with TRBJ1-1; the D is unclear. Germline V gives CDR1 SQVTM, CDR2 ANQGSEA. V was trimmed by 7 bases and J by 11 bases, leaving 17 bases between them. This CDR3 has 11 residues. The DNA of the CDR3 is TGCAGCGCCCAAAATTGGGGTACTGCTTTCTTT. As protein: CSAQNWGTAFF.

The gene calls are TRBV7-3 and TRBJ2-7, with 7 bases matching TRBD1. The V and J ends lost 5 bases and 1 base, in that order; junction bases with no gene match: 8. CDR3 length: 15 residues. Germline CDR1 SGHTA, CDR2 FQGTGA. This CDR3 reads CASSEGQMKSYEQYF. CDR3 sequence (DNA): TGTGCCAGCAGCGAGGGACAGATGAAGTCCTACGAGCAGTACTTC.

V usage is TRBV10-1 and J usage is TRBJ2-1; a possible D gene is TRBD1 (6 bases). The germline CDR1 and CDR2 sequences are WNHNN and SYGVQD (reference sequence). The CDR3 has 14 residues. V was pared by 8 bases and J by 4 bases, with 15 bases between. CDR3 region: CASSSGDGYNEQFF. The CDR3 nucleotides read TGCGCCAGCTCCTCAGGGGACGGGTACAATGAGCAGTTCTTC.

This rearrangement joins TRBV19 to TRBJ2-2; no reliable D call. The CDR3 covers 12 residues. From germline, CDR1 is LNHDA and CDR2 SQIVND (reference sequence). V lost 7 bases, J lost 5 bases, and 8 bases lay in between. The CDR3, as DNA: TGTGCCAGTAAACCATATACCGGGGAGCTGTTTTTT. This sequence encodes CASKPYTGELFF.

The J gene is TRBJ1-5, the V gene TRBV25-1, with D perhaps TRBD1 (6 bases). The germline V gene has CDR1 MGHDK and CDR2 SYGVNS. The V and J ends lost 6 bases and 1 base respectively, with 10 bases between them. There are 14 residues in the CDR3. The CDR3 is CASRPRGSNQPQHF. The DNA for the CDR3 is TGTGCCAGCAGACCCAGGGGAAGCAATCAGCCCCAGCATTTT.

The V gene is TRBV7-9, the J gene TRBJ1-1; D uncertain. The germline V gene has CDR1 SEHNR and CDR2 FQNEAQ (reference sequence). Trimming took 0 bases from V and 4 from J, leaving 12 bases between them. The CDR3 contains 15 residues. CDR3 bases: TGTGCCAGCAGCTTAGCAGGGAGGATAGGCACTGAAGCTTTCTTT. This gives the protein CASSLAGRIGTEAFF.

The genes are TRBV7-9 and TRBJ1-3; D perhaps matches TRBD1 (5 bases). The CDR3 spans 12 residues. Germline V gives CDR1 SEHNR, CDR2 FQNEAQ (reference sequence). Trimming removed 7 bases at V and 8 bases at J, with 12 bases between. The CDR3 nucleotides are TGTGCCAGCACCCGCCGGGGGGACACCATATATTTT. Residues: CASTRRGDTIYF. Full variable domain (remainder filled in from reference TRBV7-9 and TRBJ1-3): DTGVSQNPRHKITKRGQNVTFRCDPISEHNRLYWYRQTLGQGPEFLTYFQNEAQLEKSRLLSDRFSAERPKGSFSTLEIQRTEQGDSAMYLCASTRRGDTIYFGEGSWLTVV.

This rearrangement joins TRBV6-6 to TRBJ1-6, with a tentative D call TRBD1 (5 bases). There are 13 residues in the CDR3. Trimming left V 6 bases short and J 10 bases short, with 13 bases between. Germline CDR1 MNHNY, CDR2 SVGAGI (reference sequence). The CDR3 is CASSGRASSPLHF. DNA of the CDR3: TGTGCCAGCAGCGGCAGGGCTTCCTCACCCCTCCACTTT.

The V gene is TRBV5-6, the J gene TRBJ2-1; TRBD2 matches 10 bases. The CDR3 has 15 amino acids. Germline-derived CDR1 and CDR2 are SGHDT and YYEEEE. V was pared by 4 bases and J by 2 bases, with 3 bases of the junction left unmatched. This CDR3 is CASSPGLAAYNEQFF. CDR3 in DNA: TGTGCCAGCAGCCCCGGACTAGCGGCCTACAATGAGCAGTTCTTC.

The chain uses TRBV7-9 and TRBJ1-1; D not certain. The CDR3 totals 16 residues. V was shortened by 6 bases and J by 1 base, with 18 bases between the two germline ends. Germline CDR1 and CDR2: SEHNR and FQNEAQ (reference sequence). DNA of the CDR3: TGTGCCAGCAGAGCAGACTACTCAGTAGAGAACACTGAAGCTTTCTTT. Translated, it gives CASRADYSVENTEAFF.

This clone was recorded only once. The CDR3 DNA is TGTGCCACCAGCTACTCTATAGCGGACAATGAGCAGTTCTTC. This encodes CATSYSIADNEQFF. The chain recombines TRBV15 with TRBJ2-1; D is possibly TRBD2 (6 bases). The CDR3 has 14 amino acids. V shed 5 bases and J shed 5 bases, with 13 bases lying between them. CDR1 and CDR2 from the germline V gene are LNHNV and YYDKDF (reference sequence). The variable domain in full, completed from reference TRBV15 and TRBJ2-1, reads DAMVIQNPRYQVTQFGKPVTLSCSQTLNHNVMYWYQQKSSQAPKLLFHYYDKDFNNEADTPDNFQSRRPNTSFCFLDIRSPGLGDTAMYLCATSYSIADNEQFFGPGTRLTVL.

The rearrangement joins TRBV7-6 to TRBJ2-3; D might be TRBD2 (5 bases). The V gene lost 5 bases and the J gene lost 3 bases, with 9 bases spanning the gap. The CDR3 is 13 amino acids. CDR1 is SGHVS and CDR2 is FNYEAQ in the germline V gene. This CDR3 reads CASSRAGTDTQYF. The CDR3 nucleotides are TGTGCCAGCAGCCGTGCGGGTACAGATACGCAGTATTTT.

The chain carries TRBV6-6 and TRBJ2-1, with D perhaps TRBD2 (6 bases). Germline V gene data show CDR1 as MNHNY and CDR2 as SVGAGI (reference sequence). V lost 5 bases and J 10 bases, leaving 9 bases between the germline ends. The CDR3 is 11 amino acids. CDR3 protein: CASSPLAEQFF. The DNA of the CDR3 is TGTGCCAGCAGTCCCCTAGCGGAGCAGTTCTTC.

The chain employs TRBV28 and TRBJ2-2; D not certain. The germline V gene has CDR1 MDHEN and CDR2 SYDVKM. V lost 1 base to trimming and J lost 4 bases, with 4 bases between them. The length of the CDR3 is 13 residues. In DNA form, the CDR3 reads TGTGCCAGCAGTTTATTCGGCACCGGGGAGCTGTTTTTT. It encodes CASSLFGTGELFF.

The CDR3 nucleotides read TGTGCCAGCAGCTCAAGCTCCTACGAGCAGTACTTC. It is translated as CASSSSSYEQYF. The chain combines TRBV7-9 with TRBJ2-7; D remains unclear. CDR3 length: 12 amino acids. CDR1 and CDR2 (germline): SEHNR, FQNEAQ (reference sequence). V was clipped by 4 bases and J by 0 bases, with 4 bases between them.

The sample holds many counts of this clone. V and J are TRBV6-5 and TRBJ2-7, with D possibly TRBD2 on 5 matching bases. Germline V gene lookup returns CDR1 MNHEY and CDR2 SVGAGI. The ends were cut back, 5 bases at V and 7 bases at J, with 15 bases in the middle. The CDR3 is made up of 13 amino acids. This CDR3 is CASSTNSVGEQYF. The CDR3 DNA reads TGTGCCAGCAGTACGAATAGCGTGGGGGAGCAGTACTTC.

This chain links TRBV28 with TRBJ1-1; D gene ambiguous. This CDR3 has 15 amino acids. From germline, CDR1 is MDHEN and CDR2 SYDVKM. Trimming removed 2 bases from V and 5 bases from J, with 15 bases in between. CDR3 in DNA: TGTGCCAGCAGTTTAGACACCCTTCGGTTAACTGAAGCTTTCTTT. Protein: CASSLDTLRLTEAFF.

This clone was counted a single time. The chain carries TRBV5-1 and TRBJ1-2; possibly TRBD1 for D (6 bases). This CDR3 comprises 14 residues. Germline assignment: CDR1 SGHRS and CDR2 YFSETQ. Trimming took off 0 bases at V and 3 bases at J, with 9 bases between the two ends. The CDR3 bases are TGCGCCAGCAGCTTGGATGCAGGGGACTATGGCTACACCTTC. This gives the protein CASSLDAGDYGYTF.

This rearrangement joins TRBV21-1 to TRBJ1-1; the table's D gene call, TRBD1, was not cross checked with the DNA. TRBV21-1 is a pseudogene. The CDR3 covers 14 residues. The CDR3 bases are TGTGCCAGTCAAAAGGACAGTGTGAACACTGAAGCTTTCTTT. It yields the protein CASQKDSVNTEAFF.

The CDR3 loop is CASSLTVYEQYF. The CDR3 nucleotides are TGTGCCAGCAGCCTGACAGTCTACGAGCAGTACTTC. The rearrangement joins TRBV2 to TRBJ2-7, with D possibly TRBD1 on 5 matching bases. The CDR3 extends over 12 amino acids. V was clipped by 6 bases and J by 3 bases, with 9 bases between them. Per germline, CDR1 SNHLY and CDR2 FYNNEI.

V and J are TRBV23-1 and TRBJ2-7; possibly TRBD1 for D (6 bases). TRBV23-1 is sorted into the ORF group, with uncertain function. V was shortened by 2 bases and J by 3 bases, with 11 bases between the two germline ends. The CDR3 loop spans 14 amino acids. CDR3: CASSQNRVYYEQYF. The CDR3, as DNA: TGCGCCAGCAGTCAAAACAGGGTATACTACGAGCAGTACTTC.

This chain joins TRBV7-8 and TRBJ1-2; the D is unclear. Germline CDR1 SGHVS, CDR2 FQNEAQ. The CDR3 covers 12 residues. V lost 5 bases to trimming and J lost 7 bases, with 11 bases between them. The CDR3 loop is CASSDLEGGYTF. The CDR3, as DNA: TGTGCCAGCAGCGACCTTGAGGGTGGCTACACCTTC.

The gene calls are TRBV18 and TRBJ1-1; no clear D. Germline V gene lookup returns CDR1 KGHSH and CDR2 LQKENI. The CDR3 has 13 amino acids. Trimming stripped 3 bases from V and 5 bases from J, with 10 bases between. The CDR3 protein is CASSPSERTEAFF. CDR3 bases: TGTGCCAGCTCACCTTCAGAGAGGACTGAAGCTTTCTTT.

The V call is TRBV20-1, the J call TRBJ1-1, with no clear D. CDR1 DFQATT and CDR2 SNEGSKA come from the germline V gene (reference sequence). This CDR3 region has 11 residues. The DNA for the CDR3 is TGCAGGGGTATAACGGGGTCTGTTGCTTTCTTT. The encoded protein is CRGITGSVAFF.

V usage is TRBV19 and J usage is TRBJ1-2; D is unclear. Germline V gene lookup returns CDR1 LNHDA and CDR2 SQIVND (reference sequence). Trimming left V 3 bases short and J 8 bases short, with 10 bases between. This CDR3 region has 12 residues. CDR3: CASSILAGGYTF. The CDR3 DNA sequence: TGTGCCAGTAGTATCCTTGCGGGGGGCTACACCTTC.

The gene calls are TRBV6-5 and TRBJ1-2; D not certain. The germline CDR1 and CDR2 sequences are MNHEY and SVGAGI. This CDR3 spans 14 amino acids. The V end was cut by 5 bases, the J end by 3 bases, with 13 bases between. The CDR3 DNA reads as TGTGCCAGCAGTCCCGGTTTCTCCGACTATGGCTACACCTTC. Protein: CASSPGFSDYGYTF.